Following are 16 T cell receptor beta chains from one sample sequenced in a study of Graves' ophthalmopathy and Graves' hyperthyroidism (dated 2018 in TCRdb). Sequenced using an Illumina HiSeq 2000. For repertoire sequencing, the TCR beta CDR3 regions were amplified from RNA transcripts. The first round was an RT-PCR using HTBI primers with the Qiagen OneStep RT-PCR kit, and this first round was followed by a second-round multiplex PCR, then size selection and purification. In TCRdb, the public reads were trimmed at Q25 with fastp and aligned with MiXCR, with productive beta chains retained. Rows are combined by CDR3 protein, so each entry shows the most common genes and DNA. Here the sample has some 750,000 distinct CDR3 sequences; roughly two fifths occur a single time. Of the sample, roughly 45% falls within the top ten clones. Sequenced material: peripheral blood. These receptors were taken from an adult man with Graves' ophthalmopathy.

The CDR3 loop reads CAISAGTGRNQPQHF. The CDR3 DNA sequence: TGTGCCATCAGTGCCGGGACAGGACGCAATCAGCCCCAGCATTTT. V usage is TRBV10-3 and J usage is TRBJ1-5, with 8 bases aligning to TRBD1. This CDR3 region has 15 residues. V lost 4 bases and J lost 2; bases outside the gene matches: 4. Germline values: CDR1 ENHRY, CDR2 SYGVKD.

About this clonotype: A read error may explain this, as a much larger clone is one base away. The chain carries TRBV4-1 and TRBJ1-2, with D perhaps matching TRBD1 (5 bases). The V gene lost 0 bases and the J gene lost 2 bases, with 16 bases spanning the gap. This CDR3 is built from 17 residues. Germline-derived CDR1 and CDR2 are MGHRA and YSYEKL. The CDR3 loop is CASSQDVSRDGNYGYTF. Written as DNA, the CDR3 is TGCGCCAGCAGCCAAGATGTGAGTCGGGACGGGAACTATGGCTACACCTTC.

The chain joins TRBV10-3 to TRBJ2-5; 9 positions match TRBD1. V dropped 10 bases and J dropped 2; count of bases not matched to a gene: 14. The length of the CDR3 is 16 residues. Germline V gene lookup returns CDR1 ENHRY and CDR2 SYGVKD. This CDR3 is CASRTPGQGLQETQYF. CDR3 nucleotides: TGTGCCAGCAGAACCCCGGGACAGGGCTTACAAGAGACCCAGTACTTC.

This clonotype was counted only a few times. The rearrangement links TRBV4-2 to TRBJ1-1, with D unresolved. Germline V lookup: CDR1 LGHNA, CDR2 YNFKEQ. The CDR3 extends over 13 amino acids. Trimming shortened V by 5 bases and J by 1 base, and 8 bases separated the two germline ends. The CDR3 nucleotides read TGTGCCAGCAGCAATAAACAGAACACTGAAGCTTTCTTT. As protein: CASSNKQNTEAFF.

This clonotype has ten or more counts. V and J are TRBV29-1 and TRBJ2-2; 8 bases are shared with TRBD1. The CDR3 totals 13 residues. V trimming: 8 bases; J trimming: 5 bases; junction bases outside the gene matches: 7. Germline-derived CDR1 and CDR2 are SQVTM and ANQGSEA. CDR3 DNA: TGCAGCCCCCGGACAGGGAGGACCGGGGAGCTGTTTTTT. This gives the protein CSPRTGRTGELFF.

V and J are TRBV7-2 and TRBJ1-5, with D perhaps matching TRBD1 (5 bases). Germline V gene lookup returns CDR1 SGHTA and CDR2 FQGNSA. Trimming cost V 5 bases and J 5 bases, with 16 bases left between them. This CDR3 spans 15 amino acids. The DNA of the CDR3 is TGTGCCAGCAGCACTTATGGAGAGGGGTATCAGCCCCAGCATTTT. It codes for CASSTYGEGYQPQHF.

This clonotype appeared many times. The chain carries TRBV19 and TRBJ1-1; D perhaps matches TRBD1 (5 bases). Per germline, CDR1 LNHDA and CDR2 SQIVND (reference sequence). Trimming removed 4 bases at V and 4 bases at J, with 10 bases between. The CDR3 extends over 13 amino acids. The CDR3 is CASSRDQTTEAFF. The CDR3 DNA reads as TGTGCCAGTAGTAGGGACCAGACCACTGAAGCTTTCTTT.

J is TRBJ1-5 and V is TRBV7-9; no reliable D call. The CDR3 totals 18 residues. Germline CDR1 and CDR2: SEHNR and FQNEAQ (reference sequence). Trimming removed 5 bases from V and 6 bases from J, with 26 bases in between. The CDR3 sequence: CASSIEFWSHLRVQPQHF. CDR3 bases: TGTGCCAGCAGCATAGAATTTTGGTCCCACCTGCGGGTTCAGCCCCAGCATTTT. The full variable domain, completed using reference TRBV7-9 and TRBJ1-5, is DTGVSQNPRHKITKRGQNVTFRCDPISEHNRLYWYRQTLGQGPEFLTYFQNEAQLEKSRLLSDRFSAERPKGSFSTLEIQRTEQGDSAMYLCASSIEFWSHLRVQPQHFGDGTRLSIL.

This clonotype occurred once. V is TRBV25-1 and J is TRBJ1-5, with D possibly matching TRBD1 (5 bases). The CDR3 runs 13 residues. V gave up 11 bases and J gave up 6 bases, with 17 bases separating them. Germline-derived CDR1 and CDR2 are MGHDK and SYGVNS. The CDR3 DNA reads TGTGCCTGGAGTGCCAGGGAGGGTCAGCCCCAGCATTTT. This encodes CAWSAREGQPQHF.

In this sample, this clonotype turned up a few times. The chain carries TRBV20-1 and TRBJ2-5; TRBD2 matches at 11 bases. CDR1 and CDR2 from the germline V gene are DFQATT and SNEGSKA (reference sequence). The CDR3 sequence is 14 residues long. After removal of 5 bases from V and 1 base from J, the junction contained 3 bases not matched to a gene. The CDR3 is CSAPTSGIQETQYF. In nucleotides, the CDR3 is TGCAGTGCTCCGACTAGCGGGATCCAAGAGACCCAGTACTTC.

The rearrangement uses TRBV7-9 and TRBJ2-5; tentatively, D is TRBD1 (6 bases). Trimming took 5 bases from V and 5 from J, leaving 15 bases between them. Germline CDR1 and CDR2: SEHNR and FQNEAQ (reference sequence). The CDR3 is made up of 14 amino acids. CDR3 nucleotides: TGTGCCAGCAGCCCCAGGGACATACTCGAGACCCAGTACTTC. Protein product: CASSPRDILETQYF.

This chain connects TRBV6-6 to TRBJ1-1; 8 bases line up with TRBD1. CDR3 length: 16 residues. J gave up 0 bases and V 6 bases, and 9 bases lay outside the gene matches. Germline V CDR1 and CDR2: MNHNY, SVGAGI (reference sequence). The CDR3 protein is CASRLTGEGVNTEAFF. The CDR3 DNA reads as TGTGCCAGCAGGCTGACAGGGGAGGGGGTGAACACTGAAGCTTTCTTT.

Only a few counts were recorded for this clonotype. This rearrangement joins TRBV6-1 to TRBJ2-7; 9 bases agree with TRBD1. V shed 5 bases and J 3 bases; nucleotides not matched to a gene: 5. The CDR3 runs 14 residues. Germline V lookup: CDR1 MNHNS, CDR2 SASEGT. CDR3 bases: TGTGCCAGCAGTTATTGGGACAGGGACTACGAGCAGTACTTC. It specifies CASSYWDRDYEQYF.

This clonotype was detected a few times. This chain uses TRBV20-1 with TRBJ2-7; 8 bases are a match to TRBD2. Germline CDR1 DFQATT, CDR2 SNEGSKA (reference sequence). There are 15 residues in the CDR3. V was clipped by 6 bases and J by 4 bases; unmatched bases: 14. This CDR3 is CSARGAGGGTYEQYF. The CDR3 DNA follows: TGCAGTGCCCGGGGGGCGGGGGGTGGAACTTACGAGCAGTACTTC.

The DNA for the CDR3 is TGTGCCAGCTACCGTCTGGGACAGGGGACCTACGAGCAGTACTTC. Protein sequence: CASYRLGQGTYEQYF. This rearrangement joins TRBV2 to TRBJ2-7; 10 bases match TRBD1. The CDR3 has 15 residues. The germline V gene has CDR1 SNHLY and CDR2 FYNNEI. J was trimmed by 2 bases and V by 8 bases; bases with no gene match: 9.

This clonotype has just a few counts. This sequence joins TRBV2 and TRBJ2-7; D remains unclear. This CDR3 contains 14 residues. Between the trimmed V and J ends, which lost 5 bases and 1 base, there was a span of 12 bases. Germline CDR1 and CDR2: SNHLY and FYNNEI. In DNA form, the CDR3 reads TGTGCCAGCAGTTACTCCCAGATGTCCTACGAGCAGTACTTC. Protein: CASSYSQMSYEQYF.